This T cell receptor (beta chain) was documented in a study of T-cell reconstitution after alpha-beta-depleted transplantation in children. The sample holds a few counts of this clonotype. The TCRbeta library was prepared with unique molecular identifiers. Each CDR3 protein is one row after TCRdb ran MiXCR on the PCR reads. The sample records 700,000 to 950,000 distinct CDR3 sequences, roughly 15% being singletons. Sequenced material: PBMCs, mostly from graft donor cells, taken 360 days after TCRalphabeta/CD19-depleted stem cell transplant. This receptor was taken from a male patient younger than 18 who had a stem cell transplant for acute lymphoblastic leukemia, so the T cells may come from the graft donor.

This CDR3 is CASMISPSYEQYF. CDR3 sequence (DNA): TGTGCCAGCATGATCTCTCCTAGCTACGAGCAGTACTTC. The J gene is TRBJ2-7, the V gene TRBV6-2 or TRBV6-3, with D unclear. Germline lookup yields CDR1 MNHEY and CDR2 SVGEGT. The CDR3 totals 13 residues. The ends were cut back, 7 bases at V and 3 bases at J, with 13 bases in the middle.